The sequence of this TCR beta chain was determined in a study of liver allograft versus peripheral blood T cells. Study background: Peripheral blood of the recipients supplied T cell receptor repertoires that were compared with those in transplanted livers.

TCRdb called the reads again in MiXCR, with one record for every CDR3 protein. Of some 14,000 distinct CDR3 sequences in the sample, around a sixth were seen once. This clonotype was counted only a few times. The V and J ends lost 4 bases and 3 bases, in that order; junction bases with no gene match: 10. The CDR3 sequence is 15 residues long. Germline-derived CDR1 and CDR2 are DFQATT and SNEGSKA (reference sequence). The chain uses TRBV20-1 and TRBJ1-2; the match to TRBD1 covers 8 bases. The TCR sequence derives from a human patient who had a liver transplant. The graft donor may account for some of the T cells. The CDR3: CSAKDRVFADYGYTF. The CDR3 region has the DNA TGCAGTGCTAAGGACAGGGTCTTCGCGGACTATGGCTACACCTTC.